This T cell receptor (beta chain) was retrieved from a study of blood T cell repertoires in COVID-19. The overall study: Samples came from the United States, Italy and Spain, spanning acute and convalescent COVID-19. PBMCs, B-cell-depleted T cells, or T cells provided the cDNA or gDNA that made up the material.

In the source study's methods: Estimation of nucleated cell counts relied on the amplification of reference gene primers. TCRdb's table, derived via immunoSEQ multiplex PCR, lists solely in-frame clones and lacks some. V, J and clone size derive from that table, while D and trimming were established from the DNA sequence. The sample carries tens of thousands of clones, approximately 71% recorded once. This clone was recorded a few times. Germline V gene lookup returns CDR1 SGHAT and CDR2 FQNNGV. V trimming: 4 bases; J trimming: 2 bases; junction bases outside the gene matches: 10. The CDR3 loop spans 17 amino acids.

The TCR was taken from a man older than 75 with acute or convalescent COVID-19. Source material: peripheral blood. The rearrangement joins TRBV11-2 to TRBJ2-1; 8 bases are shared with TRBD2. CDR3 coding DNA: TGTGCCAGCAGCTCCCGGGATAGCGGGGTGACCTACAATGAGCAGTTCTTC. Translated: CASSSRDSGVTYNEQFF.